This TCR beta chain derives from a study of blood T cell repertoires in COVID-19. About the research overall: The United States, Italy and Spain were the sources of the acute and convalescent COVID-19 samples. Nucleic acid was either cDNA or gDNA, and it came from T cells, B-cell-depleted T cells, or PBMCs.

The CDR3 is made up of 13 amino acids. The V segment lost 6 bases and the J segment 4 bases; nucleotides outside the gene matches: 9. The V gene's germline CDR1 is GTSNPN and CDR2 SVGIG (reference sequence). The authors' processing: For nucleated cells, counts were estimated from reference gene primer amplification. Data came from immunoSEQ multiplex PCR; TCRdb stores just in-frame clones and leaves some out. V, J and clone size reflect that table, while D and trimming were determined from the DNA. The table shows 60,000 to 70,000 clones, with around 86% occurring only once. The V gene is TRBV30, the J gene TRBJ2-7; 7 bases match TRBD2. Sample: peripheral blood. The clonotype was recovered from a man aged 80 or over with acute or convalescent COVID-19. The CDR3 region is CACRRAGLYEQYF. The DNA for the CDR3 is TGTGCCTGCCGTCGAGCGGGGCTTTACGAGCAGTACTTC.